These 24 T cell receptor beta chains were sequenced from one sample in a study of metastatic and nonmetastatic thyroid tumors. TCRdb reanalyzed the PCR reads via MiXCR. The table includes tens of thousands of clones, roughly a sixth detected once. Thyroid surgery was preceded by no treatment in any patient. Sequencing was done on a sample of blood. The receptors come from a female donor with papillary thyroid cancer or a benign thyroid nodule (not recorded which). Some clones in this sample may be carry-over from other donors' samples.

This clone was picked up many times. V is TRBV6-1 and J is TRBJ2-3; the D gene is possibly TRBD2 (6 bases). Trimming pared 8 bases from V and 6 bases from J, leaving 24 bases between. The germline CDR1 and CDR2 sequences are MNHNS and SASEGT. The CDR3 runs to 16 residues. CDR3 in amino acids: CASGPSFGARGDTQYF. CDR3 sequence (DNA): TGTGCCAGCGGACCGTCTTTTGGGGCCCGGGGGGATACGCAGTATTTT.

This clone was picked up many times. J is TRBJ2-1 and V is TRBV7-3; D remains unclear. Per germline, CDR1 SGHTA and CDR2 FQGTGA. Trimming took 1 base from V and 7 from J, leaving 8 bases between them. This CDR3 spans 13 amino acids. The CDR3 coding sequence is TGTGCCAGCAGCTTAAGGGGAAGTAATGAGCAGTTCTTC. Translated, it gives CASSLRGSNEQFF. Using reference TRBV7-3 and TRBJ2-1 for the parts outside the CDR3, the full variable domain is GAGVSQTPSNKVTEKGKYVELRCDPISGHTALYWYRQSLGQGPEFLIYFQGTGAADDSGLPNDRFFAVRPEGSVSTLKIQRTERGDSAVYLCASSLRGSNEQFFGPGTRLTVL.

The genes are TRBV12-3 or TRBV12-4 and TRBJ2-7, with D uncertain. The CDR3 spans 18 residues. Trimming stripped 6 bases from V and 4 bases from J, with 28 bases between. The CDR3: CASSPRAHLPTGKYEQYF. The DNA for the CDR3 is TGTGCCAGCAGCCCCCGGGCCCATCTACCTACTGGGAAATACGAGCAGTACTTC.

Note on this clone: The junction differs from germline at one of its ends, possibly a read error. V gene TRBV6-4 combines with J gene TRBJ2-6; D not resolved. Germline V lookup: CDR1 MRHNA, CDR2 SNTAGT. This CDR3 spans 15 amino acids. The CDR3 is CASSRGASGANVLTF. The DNA of the CDR3 is TGTGCCAGCAGTAGAGGCGCCTCTGGTGCCAACGTCCTTACTTTC.

This sequence joins TRBV27 and TRBJ2-3; D unresolved. V lost 5 bases and J lost 7, with 22 bases in between. Germline assignment: CDR1 MNHEY and CDR2 SMNVEV (reference sequence). This CDR3 is 16 amino acids long. This CDR3 reads CASSLFVAGLKYTQYF. The CDR3 bases are TGTGCCAGCAGTCTCTTTGTGGCAGGTCTTAAATATACGCAGTATTTT.

This clone appeared a few times. At one end, the junction sequence differs from germline, possibly due to a read error. The V and J genes are TRBV6-1 and TRBJ2-7; 9 nucleotides align to TRBD1. Germline loops: CDR1 MNHNS, CDR2 SASEGT. This CDR3 is built from 14 residues. The CDR3 DNA is TGTGCCAGCTTGGACAGGGGAAGCTCCTACGAGCATTACTTC. It specifies CASLDRGSSYEHYF.

V usage is TRBV4-1 and J usage is TRBJ2-7; D gene unclear. Trimming shortened V by 1 base and J by 2 bases, and 9 bases separated the two germline ends. This CDR3 is 14 amino acids long. Germline V lookup: CDR1 MGHRA, CDR2 YSYEKL. This CDR3 reads CASSQASRTYEQYF. In nucleotides, the CDR3 is TGCGCCAGCAGCCAAGCGTCCCGGACCTACGAGCAGTACTTC.

This clone was seen a handful of times. With a much larger clone just one base away, this may be a read error. Within the sample, other DNA sequences also encode this same CDR3. This rearrangement joins TRBV15 to TRBJ2-3; D perhaps matches TRBD2 (6 bases). V was clipped by 5 bases and J by 3 bases, with 15 bases between them. Germline-derived CDR1 and CDR2 are LNHNV and YYDKDF (reference sequence). This CDR3 is 15 amino acids long. CDR3 coding DNA: TGTGCCACCAGCCGCCAAGGCGGGGCGACAGATACGCAGTATTTT. It yields the protein CATSRQGGATDTQYF.

The V and J genes are TRBV19 and TRBJ1-2; a possible D gene is TRBD1 (6 bases). In germline, CDR1 is LNHDA, CDR2 SQIVND (reference sequence). The V gene lost 8 bases and the J gene lost 10 bases, with 20 bases spanning the gap. The CDR3 runs to 13 residues. The CDR3 reads CASVGTGGLDYTF. CDR3 nucleotides: TGTGCCAGTGTTGGCACGGGGGGGCTAGACTACACCTTC.

This clone showed up just a few times. The germline gene is not matched at one end of the junction; a read error may be the cause. CDR3 amino acids: CASSSRRDDDQFF. DNA of the CDR3: TGTGCCAGCAGTTCCCGTCGGGACGATGATCAGTTCTTC. This chain uses TRBV28 with TRBJ2-1; D assignment may be TRBD1 or TRBD2 (5 bases each). The CDR3 totals 13 residues. The V gene's germline CDR1 is MDHEN and CDR2 SYDVKM.

This clone was detected ten times or more. CDR3: CAISEAGNTIYF. CDR3 DNA: TGTGCCATCAGTGAAGCCGGAAACACCATATATTTT. V and J are TRBV10-3 and TRBJ1-3; D uncertain. The germline V gene has CDR1 ENHRY and CDR2 SYGVKD. The V and J ends lost 3 bases and 4 bases respectively, with 4 bases between them. This CDR3 region has 12 residues.

The table lists this clone with many counts. The chain carries TRBV11-3 and TRBJ2-1, with D unresolved. The germline CDR1 and CDR2 sequences are SGHNT and YENEEA. This CDR3 region has 13 residues. Between the trimmed V and J ends, which lost 0 bases and 8 bases, there was a span of 8 bases. The CDR3 spells CASSLEMGHEQFF. The DNA for the CDR3 is TGTGCCAGCAGCTTAGAAATGGGTCATGAGCAGTTCTTC.

Concerning this clone: At the DNA level, this CDR3 is encoded by other sequences in the same sample as well. This chain uses TRBV20-1 with TRBJ1-2; TRBD1 is a possible D gene (5 bases). V gave up 3 bases and J gave up 1 base, with 15 bases separating them. The germline V gene has CDR1 DFQATT and CDR2 SNEGSKA (reference sequence). The CDR3 loop spans 15 amino acids. The CDR3 nucleotides are TGCAGTGCTAGGGGGGGAGGTGGGATTAACTATGGCTACACCTTC. It encodes CSARGGGGINYGYTF.

The sample holds many counts of this clone. The chain recombines TRBV4-1 with TRBJ2-5; TRBD1 matches 8 bases. Looked up from germline, CDR1 is MGHRA and CDR2 is YSYEKL. Unmatched junction bases numbered 6, after V lost 4 bases and J lost 5 bases. The CDR3 has 14 amino acids. In DNA form, the CDR3 reads TGCGCCAGCAGCCGAGGTGGACAGGGTGAGACCCAGTACTTC. As protein: CASSRGGQGETQYF.

This clone was observed many times. This chain joins TRBV4-1 and TRBJ2-7; no clear D gene. The CDR3 is made up of 13 amino acids. Germline CDR1 and CDR2: MGHRA and YSYEKL. The V and J ends lost 1 base and 3 bases respectively, with 7 bases between them. The CDR3 sequence is CASSQAMGYEQYF. CDR3 coding DNA: TGCGCCAGCAGCCAAGCGATGGGCTACGAGCAGTACTTC.

This clone was recorded at least ten times. This same CDR3 is encoded by further DNA sequences in the sample. The chain couples TRBV12-3 or TRBV12-4 to TRBJ2-1, with a weak D call TRBD2 (6 bases). V was cut by 7 bases and J by 4 bases, with 11 bases left in between. The CDR3 length is 13 residues. The CDR3 loop is CASTVGLYNEQFF. CDR3 DNA sequence: TGTGCCAGCACCGTGGGACTTTACAATGAGCAGTTCTTC.

Notes on this clone: A clone one base away is much larger, so this may be a read error. The chain combines TRBV7-9 with TRBJ1-1, with a tentative D call TRBD1 (6 bases). Germline loops: CDR1 SEHNR, CDR2 FQNEAQ (reference sequence). The ends were cut back, 6 bases at V and 1 base at J, with 15 bases in the middle. CDR3 length: 15 residues. The DNA of the CDR3 is TGTGCCAGCAGTTCCCCAACACAGGGGAACACTGAAGCTTTCTTT. It translates to CASSSPTQGNTEAFF.

The gene calls are TRBV27 and TRBJ2-7; TRBD1 might be the D (6 bases). V lost 2 bases and J 5 bases, leaving 22 bases between the germline ends. The length of the CDR3 is 17 residues. Germline CDR1 and CDR2: MNHEY and SMNVEV (reference sequence). Here the CDR3 DNA reads TGTGCCAGCAGTTTACTCGCTCCGCTGCACAGGGACCACGAGCAGTACTTC. Residues: CASSLLAPLHRDHEQYF.

The genes are TRBV6-1 and TRBJ1-2; D remains unclear. V shed 6 bases and J shed 11 bases, with 13 bases lying between them. Germline V gene data show CDR1 as MNHNS and CDR2 as SASEGT. CDR3 length: 11 residues. In nucleotides, the CDR3 is TGTGCCAGCAGAACGGGGTCGGGATACACCTTC. It is translated as CASRTGSGYTF.

The chain uses TRBV9 and TRBJ1-2; TRBD1 is a possible D gene (5 bases). Between the trimmed V and J ends, which lost 0 bases and 4 bases, there was a span of 13 bases. The CDR3 consists of 15 residues. Germline V gene lookup returns CDR1 SGDLS and CDR2 YYNGEE. CDR3 in DNA: TGTGCCAGCAGCGTAGGGTGGTCGGGGGTCTATGGCTACACCTTC. It translates to CASSVGWSGVYGYTF.

This clone has only a few counts. The germline gene is not matched at one end of the junction; a read error may be the cause. This rearrangement joins TRBV6-1 to TRBJ1-5; tentative D call: TRBD1 (5 bases). Germline CDR1 and CDR2: MNHNS and SASEGT. There are 14 residues in the CDR3. In DNA form, the CDR3 reads TGTGTCAGCAGTGCGCCGGGGGTATGTCAGCCCCAGCATTTT. Translation: CVSSAPGVCQPQHF.

This clone was recorded at least ten times. J is TRBJ2-1 and V is TRBV28; D is uncertain. Between the trimmed V and J ends, which lost 5 bases and 15 bases, there was a span of 20 bases. Germline V gene data show CDR1 as MDHEN and CDR2 as SYDVKM. The CDR3 has 13 amino acids. The CDR3 nucleotides are TGTGCCAGCAGTATCATTAACGCCGGACCTCCGTTCTTC. Translated, it gives CASSIINAGPPFF.

V is TRBV24-1 and J is TRBJ2-2; D unresolved. There are 13 residues in the CDR3. Per the germline V gene, CDR1 is KGHDR and CDR2 is SFDVKD. Trimming removed 5 bases at V and 3 bases at J, with 6 bases between. CDR3 DNA sequence: TGTGCCACCAGTGGAATATACACCGGGGAGCTGTTTTTT. It yields the protein CATSGIYTGELFF.

This clone was observed many times. It may be a read error: a sequence one base away is much more abundant. V is TRBV6-1 and J is TRBJ1-5; 9 nucleotides agree with TRBD1. Trimming cost V 8 bases and J 6 bases; bases outside gene matches: 5. The germline V gene has CDR1 MNHNS and CDR2 SASEGT. The CDR3 spans 13 residues. The CDR3 region has the DNA TGTGCCAGCTATACAGGGGGCGGTCAGCCCCAGCATTTT. It encodes CASYTGGGQPQHF.